Below, 20 T cell receptor beta chains from the same sample are listed, as sequenced in a study of yellow fever vaccine responses in identical twins. TCRdb re-called the RT-PCR reads with MiXCR, one entry per CDR3 protein. The sample lists roughly 36,000 distinct CDR3 sequences, roughly 60% occurring once. The sequencing used T cells from blood (PBMCs), unsorted or a sorted subset (not recorded which), collected before or after yellow fever vaccination (not recorded which). The receptor set was obtained from a young woman who received the yellow fever vaccine.

This chain links TRBV11-3 with TRBJ2-1; the D is unclear. This CDR3 contains 13 residues. Germline CDR1 reads SGHNT; CDR2 reads YENEEA. The ends were cut back, 0 bases at V and 8 bases at J, with 8 bases in the middle. For the CDR3, the DNA is TGTGCCAGCAGCTTAGAGGGGTTCGATGAGCAGTTCTTC. Its translation: CASSLEGFDEQFF. The variable domain in full, completed from reference TRBV11-3 and TRBJ2-1, reads EAGVVQSPRYKIIEKKQPVAFWCNPISGHNTLYWYLQNLGQGPELLIRYENEEAVDDSQLPKDRFSAERLKGVDSTLKIQPAELGDSAVYLCASSLEGFDEQFFGPGTRLTVL.

This rearrangement joins TRBV20-1 to TRBJ2-5; D remains ambiguous. CDR3 size: 13 residues. With 0 bases removed from V and 6 bases from J, the gap between germline ends came to 11 bases. CDR1 is DFQATT and CDR2 is SNEGSKA in the germline V gene (reference sequence). In DNA form, the CDR3 reads TGCAGTGCTAGAGACCTAGACGGAAAGACCCAGTACTTC. Translating gives CSARDLDGKTQYF.

V is TRBV3-1 and J is TRBJ1-6; TRBD1 agrees at 7 bases. The J segment lost 8 bases and the V segment lost 5 bases, leaving 9 bases of the junction unmatched. CDR1 and CDR2 from the germline V gene are LGHDT and YNNKEL (reference sequence). The CDR3 runs 15 residues. The CDR3 DNA sequence: TGTGCCAGCAGCTTCGGACAGGAGCTGGATTCACCCCTCCACTTT. Its translation is CASSFGQELDSPLHF. Combining the CDR3 with reference TRBV3-1 and TRBJ1-6 gives the whole variable domain DTAVSQTPKYLVTQMGNDKSIKCEQNLGHDTMYWYKQDSKKFLKIMFSYNNKELIINETVPNRFSPKSPDKAHLNLHINSLELGDSAVYFCASSFGQELDSPLHFGNGTRLTVT.

The chain combines TRBV5-1 with TRBJ2-7; D is ambiguous. V was trimmed by 4 bases and J by 4 bases, leaving 15 bases between them. Germline V gene lookup returns CDR1 SGHRS and CDR2 YFSETQ. This CDR3 region has 14 residues. The CDR3: CASSPTGGRYEQYF. CDR3 nucleotide sequence: TGCGCCAGCAGCCCCACGGGTGGGCGATACGAGCAGTACTTC.

This sequence joins TRBV13 and TRBJ2-5, with D possibly being TRBD1 or TRBD2 (5 bases each). This CDR3 comprises 14 residues. CDR1 is PRHDT and CDR2 is FYEKMQ in the germline V gene (reference sequence). Between the trimmed V and J ends, which lost 3 bases and 2 bases, there was a span of 10 bases. CDR3 DNA: TGTGCCAGCAGCTTGGGGACCGGGCAAGAGACCCAGTACTTC. This sequence encodes CASSLGTGQETQYF.

In this sample, this clonotype turned up a few times. The chain has TRBV3-1 and TRBJ1-2; unclear D gene. The CDR3 has 13 residues. V dropped 1 base and J dropped 6 bases, with 9 bases sitting between them. The germline gives CDR1 LGHDT, CDR2 YNNKEL (reference sequence). CDR3 amino acids: CASSQVERNGYTF. The CDR3, as DNA: TGTGCCAGCAGCCAAGTGGAGAGGAATGGCTACACCTTC.

A single count supports this clonotype. The chain couples TRBV29-1 to TRBJ2-2; TRBD1 matches at 8 bases. With 7 bases clipped from V and 3 bases from J, the junction kept 7 bases outside the gene matches. Germline V gives CDR1 SQVTM, CDR2 ANQGSEA. This CDR3 spans 14 amino acids. In DNA, the CDR3 is TGCAGCGCTAGACAGGGGATGCACACCGGGGAGCTGTTTTTT. This codes for CSARQGMHTGELFF.

J is TRBJ2-3 and V is TRBV2, with 10 bases that match TRBD2. This CDR3 has 16 residues. The germline V gene encodes CDR1 SNHLY and CDR2 FYNNEI. Trimming at V came to 6 bases and at J to 0 bases, leaving 6 bases not matched to a gene. The CDR3 DNA reads TGTGCCAGCAGCCAATTACTAGCGGGGAGCACAGATACGCAGTATTTT. The encoded protein is CASSQLLAGSTDTQYF.

The chain has TRBV6-5 and TRBJ1-5; 7 positions agree with TRBD1. The CDR3 is 15 residues long. The junction had 4 bases not matched to a gene; V was cut back by 0 bases and J by 5 bases. The germline V gene encodes CDR1 MNHEY and CDR2 SVGAGI. CDR3 DNA sequence: TGTGCCAGCAGTTACTCCCTTACAGGGGATCAGCCCCAGCATTTT. Amino acids: CASSYSLTGDQPQHF.

CDR3 region: CATSDPGQGNTGELFF. The CDR3 bases are TGTGCCACCAGTGATCCGGGACAGGGGAACACCGGGGAGCTGTTTTTT. This chain uses TRBV24-1 with TRBJ2-2; 9 bases line up with TRBD1. Unmatched junction bases numbered 2, after V lost 3 bases and J lost 1 base. The germline V gene encodes CDR1 KGHDR and CDR2 SFDVKD. The CDR3 is made up of 16 amino acids.

In its sample, this clonotype was seen a few times. The chain combines TRBV4-1 with TRBJ2-2, with D possibly being TRBD2 (5 bases). Trimming left V 3 bases short and J 1 base short, with 15 bases between. The CDR3 sequence is 17 residues long. Germline-derived CDR1 and CDR2 are MGHRA and YSYEKL. CDR3 nucleotides: TGCGCCAGCAGCCAGTTGGACTTAATTGTGAACACCGGGGAGCTGTTTTTT. Residues: CASSQLDLIVNTGELFF.

The chain is built from TRBV15 and TRBJ2-3; TRBD1 matches at 10 bases. This CDR3 has 16 amino acids. Trimming at V came to 2 bases and at J to 3 bases, leaving 5 bases not matched to a gene. The germline CDR1 and CDR2 sequences are LNHNV and YYDKDF (reference sequence). The DNA for the CDR3 is TGTGCCACCAGCAGAAACCCGGGACAGGGGACAGATACGCAGTATTTT. The encoded protein is CATSRNPGQGTDTQYF.

This chain links TRBV18 with TRBJ2-4; D may be TRBD1 (5 bases). Germline V gives CDR1 KGHSH, CDR2 LQKENI. V was clipped by 0 bases and J by 5 bases, with 14 bases between them. This CDR3 has 16 residues. The CDR3 loop is CASSPPGLGRQNIQYF. DNA of the CDR3: TGTGCCAGCTCACCACCGGGGCTTGGGCGACAAAACATTCAGTACTTC.

V usage is TRBV12-3 or TRBV12-4 and J usage is TRBJ2-7; possibly TRBD1 for D (6 bases). V was shortened by 3 bases and J by 6 bases, with 21 bases between the two germline ends. This CDR3 contains 16 residues. The CDR3 reads CASSLGLAGAVGEQYF. CDR3 nucleotides: TGTGCCAGCAGTTTGGGTCTGGCAGGGGCTGTGGGCGAGCAGTACTTC.

Sample share makes this clonotype medium-sized. This chain connects TRBV4-1 to TRBJ2-1, with 11 bases lining up with TRBD2. Trimming removed 4 bases from V and 8 bases from J; junction bases left unmatched: 7. The germline V gene encodes CDR1 MGHRA and CDR2 YSYEKL. The CDR3 has 15 residues. CDR3 loop: CASSRSGGALDEQFF. CDR3 sequence (DNA): TGCGCCAGCAGCCGTAGCGGGGGGGCCTTAGATGAGCAGTTCTTC.

The gene calls are TRBV20-1 and TRBJ1-4; TRBD1 is a possible D gene (5 bases). CDR3 size: 15 residues. The V gene's germline CDR1 is DFQATT and CDR2 SNEGSKA (reference sequence). V lost 0 bases to trimming and J lost 6 bases, with 14 bases between them. This CDR3 reads CSARDQQGGDEKLFF. The CDR3 DNA is TGCAGTGCTAGAGACCAACAAGGAGGGGATGAAAAACTGTTTTTT.

This sequence joins TRBV4-1 and TRBJ1-2; maybe TRBD1 (6 bases). The CDR3 extends over 14 amino acids. V dropped 1 base and J dropped 2 bases, with 8 bases sitting between them. CDR1 and CDR2 (germline): MGHRA, YSYEKL. CDR3: CASSQVGQNYGYTF. In nucleotides, the CDR3 is TGCGCCAGCAGCCAAGTTGGACAGAACTATGGCTACACCTTC.

CDR3 protein: CASSTGIGELFF. For the CDR3, the DNA is TGTGCCAGCAGTACAGGGATCGGGGAGCTGTTTTTT. The rearrangement links TRBV2 to TRBJ2-2; D might be TRBD1 (6 bases). CDR1 and CDR2 from the germline V gene are SNHLY and FYNNEI. CDR3 length: 12 residues. V was shortened by 5 bases and J by 7 bases, with 8 bases between the two germline ends.

V and J are TRBV29-1 and TRBJ2-1; D ambiguous. Germline CDR1 and CDR2: SQVTM and ANQGSEA. The CDR3 is 13 amino acids. Deletions cut 8 bases from V and 6 bases from J, with 17 bases between. The DNA of the CDR3 is TGCAGCTTTTCCGGGTCTCCACTCAATGAGCAGTTCTTC. Amino acids: CSFSGSPLNEQFF.

This clonotype was picked up a small number of times. The chain recombines TRBV15 with TRBJ2-1; 9 nucleotides agree with TRBD1. The CDR3 length is 13 residues. From germline, CDR1 is LNHNV and CDR2 YYDKDF (reference sequence). After removal of 4 bases from V and 15 bases from J, the junction contained 10 bases not matched to a gene. The CDR3 DNA reads as TGTGCCACCAGCATGGCTAAGGGGACAGGGTTGTTCTTC. Its protein is CATSMAKGTGLFF. Drawing the rest from reference TRBV15 and TRBJ2-1, the complete variable domain is DAMVIQNPRYQVTQFGKPVTLSCSQTLNHNVMYWYQQKSSQAPKLLFHYYDKDFNNEADTPDNFQSRRPNTSFCFLDIRSPGLGDTAMYLCATSMAKGTGLFFGPGTRLTVL.